The clone carrying this T cell receptor (beta chain) was found a few times. Its antigen is as yet unknown. The V end lost 1 base, the J end lost 0 bases, and 13 bases lay between the germline ends. This CDR3 has 18 amino acids. In germline, CDR1 is SGHDN, CDR2 FVKESK. This sample is drawn from a study of beta chain features in type 1 diabetes. Notes on the study in general: Type 1 diabetes patients had moderately but significantly shorter TCRB CDR3s in all four CD4+ subsets.

Investigators reverse transcribed all isolated RNA, so they sequenced expressed TCRB transcripts. Data came from immunoSEQ multiplex PCR; TCRdb stores just in-frame clones and leaves some out. The table shows roughly 180,000 clones, with approximately 8.1% occurring only once. The sequence was obtained from a man younger than 35 with type 1 diabetes. Sequencing was done on a sample of central memory CD4+ T cells from blood. The rearrangement links TRBV14 to TRBJ1-6, with a tentative D call TRBD1 (5 bases). In DNA form, the CDR3 reads TGTGCCAGCAGCCAAGGACCACAGGAAAGCTCCTATAATTCACCCCTCCACTTT. It yields the protein CASSQGPQESSYNSPLHF. The variable domain in full, completed from reference TRBV14 and TRBJ1-6, reads EAGVTQFPSHSVIEKGQTVTLRCDPISGHDNLYWYRRVMGKEIKFLLHFVKESKQDESGMPNNRFLAERTGGTYSTLKVQPAELEDSGVYFCASSQGPQESSYNSPLHFGNGTRLTVT.